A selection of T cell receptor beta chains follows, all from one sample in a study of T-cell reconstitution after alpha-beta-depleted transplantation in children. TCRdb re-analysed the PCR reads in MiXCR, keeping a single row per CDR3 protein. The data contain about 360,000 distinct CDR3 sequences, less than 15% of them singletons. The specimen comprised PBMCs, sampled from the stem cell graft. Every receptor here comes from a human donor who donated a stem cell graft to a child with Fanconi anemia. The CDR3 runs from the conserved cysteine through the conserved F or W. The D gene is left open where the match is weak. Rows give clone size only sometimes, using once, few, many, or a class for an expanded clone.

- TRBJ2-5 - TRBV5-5 CASSVRTETQYF TGTGCCAGCAGCGTGAGGACGGAGACCCAGTACTTC
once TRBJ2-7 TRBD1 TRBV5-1 CASSWDSAENEQYF TGCGCCAGCAGCTGGGACAGCGCGGAGAACGAGCAGTACTTC
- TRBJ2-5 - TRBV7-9 CASSFQGTWGETQYF TGTGCCAGCAGCTTCCAGGGCACCTGGGGAGAGACCCAGTACTTC
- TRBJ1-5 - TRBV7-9 CASSETGGDQPQHF TGTGCCAGCAGCGAGACAGGAGGGGATCAGCCCCAGCATTTT
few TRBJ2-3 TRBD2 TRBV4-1 CASSQLPGGGSTDTQYF TGCGCCAGCAGCCAACTACCCGGCGGGGGTAGCACAGATACGCAGTATTTT
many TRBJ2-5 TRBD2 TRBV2 CASSESRGEQETQYF TGTGCCAGCAGTGAATCCCGGGGGGAACAAGAGACCCAGTACTTC
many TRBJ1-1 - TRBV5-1 CASYPGGGGTEAFF TGCGCCAGCTACCCTGGGGGCGGGGGCACTGAAGCTTTCTTT
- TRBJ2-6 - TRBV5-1 CASSIVVSGANVLTF TGCGCCAGCTCCATCGTAGTATCTGGGGCCAACGTCCTGACTTTC
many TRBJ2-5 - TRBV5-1 CASSLEPGFGETQYF TGCGCCAGCAGCTTGGAGCCAGGGTTTGGGGAGACCCAGTACTTC
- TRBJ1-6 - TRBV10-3 CAIRGYGYGDSPLHF TGTGCCATCAGAGGGTACGGATATGGGGATTCACCCCTCCACTTT
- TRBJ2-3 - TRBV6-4 CASSGVAASTDTQYF TGTGCCAGCAGTGGGGTAGCGGCGAGCACAGATACGCAGTATTTT
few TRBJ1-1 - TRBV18 CASSPTTGFQNSEAFF TGTGCCAGCTCACCGACGACCGGGTTCCAGAATTCTGAAGCTTTCTTT
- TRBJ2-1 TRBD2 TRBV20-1 CSARGGGVYNEQFF TGCAGTGCTAGGGGCGGGGGGGTTTACAATGAGCAGTTCTTC
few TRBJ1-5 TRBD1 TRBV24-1 CATSDHRTGTGPQHF TGTGCCACCAGTGATCATCGGACAGGGACGGGGCCCCAGCATTTT
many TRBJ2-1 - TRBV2 CASSEALRNEQFF TGTGCCAGCAGTGAAGCGCTTCGAAATGAGCAGTTCTTC
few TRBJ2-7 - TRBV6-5 CASSYSLEVREQYF TGTGCCAGCAGTTACTCACTAGAAGTACGCGAGCAGTACTTC
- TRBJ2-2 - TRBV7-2 CASSLEGHTGELFF TGTGCCAGCAGCTTAGAGGGCCACACCGGGGAGCTGTTTTTT